Below, 3 T cell receptor beta chains from the same sample are listed, as sequenced in a study of T cell responses to AZD1222 COVID-19 vaccine. Sequencing used immunoSEQ multiplex PCR; TCRdb keeps in-frame clones, though not all of them. This sample has roughly 100,000 clones, with more than 75% found just once. The specimen was peripheral blood, collected 28 days after the second dose of the MenACWY control vaccine. These TCRs come from an adult who received the MenACWY meningococcal vaccine as a control.

This chain connects TRBV5-5 to TRBJ1-5; no firm D call. V lost 3 bases and J 0 bases, leaving 13 bases between the germline ends. The germline V gene has CDR1 SGHKS and CDR2 YYEKEE (reference sequence). This CDR3 comprises 16 residues. CDR3 region: CASSSGSIHSNQPQHF. CDR3 nucleotides: TGTGCCAGCAGCTCGGGTAGTATTCATAGCAATCAGCCCCAGCATTTT. Using reference TRBV5-5 and TRBJ1-5 for the parts outside the CDR3, the full variable domain is DAGVTQSPTHLIKTRGQQVTLRCSPISGHKSVSWYQQVLGQGPQFIFQYYEKEERGRGNFPDRFSARQFPNYSSELNVNALLLGDSALYLCASSSGSIHSNQPQHFGDGTRLSIL.

The genes are TRBV5-1 and TRBJ2-1; 7 bases are a match to TRBD1. The CDR3 has 16 amino acids. The V and J ends lost 1 base and 0 bases, in that order; junction bases with no gene match: 4. Germline loops: CDR1 SGHRS, CDR2 YFSETQ. CDR3 nucleotides: TGCGCCAGCAGCTTGAGCCCAGGGGGCTCCTACAATGAGCAGTTCTTC. Its translation is CASSLSPGGSYNEQFF.

The chain is built from TRBV12-3 or TRBV12-4 and TRBJ1-2, with 8 positions matching TRBD1. There are 13 residues in the CDR3. Trimming took 4 bases from V and 10 from J; bases not matched to a gene: 8. CDR3 in amino acids: CASSSPGGWDYTF. CDR3 coding DNA: TGTGCCAGCAGTTCTCCAGGGGGCTGGGACTACACCTTC.